This T cell receptor (beta chain) was sequenced in a study of CD8+ T cells in alopecia areata. Study-wide background: Treatment comprised oral tofacitinib, 5 to 10 mg twice daily, in treated patients. Tofacitinib exposure lasted 6 to 18 months, followed by 6 months off drug. Study-wide findings and caveats: Sequence data from scalp samples additionally include resident alphabeta T cells of normal skin. Lesional tissue from the scalp (especially in alopecia totalis/universalis) showed higher clonality than normal scalp.

On this clone itself: The antigen remains unidentified.

Sequencing used cDNA as its template, made by extracting RNA and reverse transcribing it. Profiling relied on immunoSEQ multiplex PCR, and the TCRdb table lists in-frame clones only, not all of them. The table lists about 120,000 clones, more than 40% of them singletons. The CDR3 extends over 12 amino acids. Trimming pared 0 bases from V and 4 bases from J, leaving 7 bases between. Germline CDR1 is SQVTM and CDR2 is ANQGSEA. The rearrangement joins TRBV29-1 to TRBJ2-7; D perhaps matches TRBD2 (5 bases). The sequence was collected from a human donor with alopecia areata. Sequenced here: CD8+ T cells sorted from blood, sampled at week 0. Here the CDR3 DNA reads TGCAGCGTTGAAGATGAGGGTTACGAGCAGTACTTC. Amino acids: CSVEDEGYEQYF.